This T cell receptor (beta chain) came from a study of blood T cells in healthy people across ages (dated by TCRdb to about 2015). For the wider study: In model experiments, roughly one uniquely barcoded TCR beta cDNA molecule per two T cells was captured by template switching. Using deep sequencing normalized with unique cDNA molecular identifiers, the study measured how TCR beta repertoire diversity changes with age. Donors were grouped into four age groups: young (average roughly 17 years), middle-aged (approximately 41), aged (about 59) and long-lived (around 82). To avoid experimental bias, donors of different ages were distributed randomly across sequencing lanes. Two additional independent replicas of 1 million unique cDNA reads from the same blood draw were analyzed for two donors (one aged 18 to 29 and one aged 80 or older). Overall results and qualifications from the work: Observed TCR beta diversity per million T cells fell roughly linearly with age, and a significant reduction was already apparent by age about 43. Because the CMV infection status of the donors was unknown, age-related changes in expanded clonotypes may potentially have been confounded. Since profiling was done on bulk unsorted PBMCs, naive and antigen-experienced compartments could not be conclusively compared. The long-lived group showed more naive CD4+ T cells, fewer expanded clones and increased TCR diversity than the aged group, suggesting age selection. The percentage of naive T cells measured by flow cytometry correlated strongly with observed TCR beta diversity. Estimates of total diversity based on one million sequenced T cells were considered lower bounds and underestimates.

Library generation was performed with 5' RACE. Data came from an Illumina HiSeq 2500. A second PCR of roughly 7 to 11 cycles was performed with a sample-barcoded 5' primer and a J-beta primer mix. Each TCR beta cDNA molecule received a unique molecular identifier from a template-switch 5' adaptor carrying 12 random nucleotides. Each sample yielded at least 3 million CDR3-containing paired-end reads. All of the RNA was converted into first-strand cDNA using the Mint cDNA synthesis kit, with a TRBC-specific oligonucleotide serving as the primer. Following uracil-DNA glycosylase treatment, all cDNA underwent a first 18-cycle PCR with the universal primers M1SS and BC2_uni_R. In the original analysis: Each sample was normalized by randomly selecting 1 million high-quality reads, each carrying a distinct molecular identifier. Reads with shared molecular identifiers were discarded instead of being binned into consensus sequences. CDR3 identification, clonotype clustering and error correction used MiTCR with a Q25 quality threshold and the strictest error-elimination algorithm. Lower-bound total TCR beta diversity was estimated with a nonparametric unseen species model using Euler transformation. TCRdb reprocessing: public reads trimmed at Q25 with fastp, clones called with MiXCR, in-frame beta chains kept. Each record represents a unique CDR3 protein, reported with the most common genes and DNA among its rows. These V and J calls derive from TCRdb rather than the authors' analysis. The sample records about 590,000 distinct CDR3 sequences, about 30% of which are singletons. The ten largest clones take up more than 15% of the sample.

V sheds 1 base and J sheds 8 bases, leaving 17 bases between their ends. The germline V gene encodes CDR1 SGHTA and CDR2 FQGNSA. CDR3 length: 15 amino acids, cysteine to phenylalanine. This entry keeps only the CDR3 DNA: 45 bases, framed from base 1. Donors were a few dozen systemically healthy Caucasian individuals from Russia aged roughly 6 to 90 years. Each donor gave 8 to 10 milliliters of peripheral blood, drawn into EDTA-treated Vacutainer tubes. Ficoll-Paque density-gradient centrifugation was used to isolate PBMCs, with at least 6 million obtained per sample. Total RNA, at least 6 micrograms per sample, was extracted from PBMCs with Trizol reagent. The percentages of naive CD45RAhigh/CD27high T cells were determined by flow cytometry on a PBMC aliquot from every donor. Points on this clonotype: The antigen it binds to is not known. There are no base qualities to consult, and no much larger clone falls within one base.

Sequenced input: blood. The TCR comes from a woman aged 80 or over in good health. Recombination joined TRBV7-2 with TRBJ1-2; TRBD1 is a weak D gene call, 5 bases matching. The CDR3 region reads CASSLDALQGGGYTF. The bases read TGTGCCAGCAGCTTAGACGCGTTGCAGGGCGGGGGCTACACCTTC.